This entry features one TCR beta chain sequence. Its specificity is not known. As defined, naive CD8 cells were CD45RO-negative and positively selected for CCR7, with terminally differentiated effector memory CD45RA+ cells excluded. The sample originates from a study of shared clonotypes between healthy human individuals. Overall study context: A few men and two women, aged 18 to 49, were donors. General observations from the study: Clonotypes which were not shared had lower generation probabilities than clonotypes that all four donors shared. Among donors, clonotype sharing was expected to be affected by sequencing depth.

It was across several immunoSEQ plates that each subset's genomic DNA was evenly split. The protocol was immunoSEQ multiplex PCR, while the TCRdb copy is restricted to in-frame clones and leaves out a portion. This sample carries a few million clones, around 93% of them seen once, and the ten largest clones take less than 2%. Germline V CDR1 and CDR2: SEHNR, FQNEAQ (reference sequence). The CDR3 length is 16 residues. Between the trimmed V and J ends, which lost 5 bases and 3 bases, there was a span of 20 bases. This TCR was recovered from a man aged 18 to 29 in good health. Some clones in this sample may be carry-over from other donors' samples. The sequenced material came from naive CD8+ T cells from PBMCs. V usage is TRBV7-9 and J usage is TRBJ2-7; D is tentatively TRBD1 or TRBD2 (6 bases each). CDR3 nucleotide sequence: TGTGCCAGCAGCCCGATTTACACTGGGGGGCTCTACGAGCAGTACTTC. This sequence encodes CASSPIYTGGLYEQYF.